These 7 T cell receptor beta chains originate from one sample sequenced in a study of cytomegalovirus exposure and HLA in healthy donors. The table came from immunoSEQ multiplex PCR; TCRdb's copy has only in-frame clones and leaves some out. This table holds hundreds of thousands of clones, around nine tenths found once. The sample was PBMCs. These TCRs come from a young woman in good health and CMV-seronegative.

The J gene is TRBJ2-7, the V gene TRBV5-4, with D hard to call. The CDR3 contains 13 residues. The germline V and J ends were trimmed by 0 bases and 0 bases, with 4 bases remaining between them. In germline, CDR1 is SGHNT, CDR2 YYREEE (reference sequence). The DNA for the CDR3 is TGTGCCAGCAGCTTGGTCGGCTCCTACGAGCAGTACTTC. This sequence encodes CASSLVGSYEQYF.

The rearrangement uses TRBV14 and TRBJ2-1; 8 bases agree with TRBD2. The CDR3 is made up of 17 amino acids. The germline gives CDR1 SGHDN, CDR2 FVKESK. V dropped 1 base and J dropped 10; count of bases not matched to a gene: 15. The CDR3 coding sequence is TGTGCCAGCAGCCAAGCTCCGGGACTAGGCTTTCCGGACGAGCAGTTCTTC. Translated: CASSQAPGLGFPDEQFF.

This sequence joins TRBV29-1 and TRBJ2-2; weak D call: TRBD2 (5 bases). This CDR3 is built from 13 residues. Deletions cut 6 bases from V and 6 bases from J, with 14 bases between. CDR1 is SQVTM and CDR2 is ANQGSEA in the germline V gene. The CDR3 reads CSVEPGKPGELFF. The CDR3 nucleotides are TGCAGCGTGGAGCCGGGAAAACCCGGGGAGCTGTTTTTT.

The table lists this clone with many counts. J is TRBJ1-2 and V is TRBV6-1; maybe TRBD1 (6 bases). The CDR3 length is 15 residues. Germline values: CDR1 MNHNS, CDR2 SASEGT. V was pared by 6 bases and J by 5 bases, with 19 bases between. CDR3 DNA sequence: TGTGCCAGCAGGGTTACAGGGAGCCTAAGGTATGGCTACACCTTC. Translating gives CASRVTGSLRYGYTF.

The V gene is TRBV28, the J gene TRBJ1-2; D unresolved. The CDR3 loop spans 15 amino acids. Trimming removed 1 base from V and 8 bases from J, with 17 bases in between. Germline CDR1 is MDHEN and CDR2 is SYDVKM. For the CDR3, the DNA is TGTGCCAGCAGTTTATTTCGGCGGAGGAATGGGGGCTACACCTTC. As protein: CASSLFRRRNGGYTF.

CDR3 coding DNA: TGTGCCACCAGCAGAGATCCTCTCTACGAGCAGTACTTC. Translating gives CATSRDPLYEQYF. The chain is built from TRBV15 and TRBJ2-7; the D is unclear. The germline CDR1 and CDR2 sequences are LNHNV and YYDKDF (reference sequence). The germline V and J ends were trimmed by 0 bases and 3 bases, with 6 bases remaining between them. This CDR3 has 13 residues.

The chain combines TRBV18 with TRBJ2-2; 7 bases are shared with TRBD2. CDR3 length: 15 amino acids. CDR1 and CDR2 (germline): KGHSH, LQKENI. The V segment lost 2 bases and the J segment 4 bases; nucleotides outside the gene matches: 4. The DNA for the CDR3 is TGTGCCAGCTCACCAGCGGCGGGAGTCACCGGGGAGCTGTTTTTT. Protein sequence: CASSPAAGVTGELFF.